The 25 T cell receptor beta chains below were found in one sample sequenced in a study of post-analysis software for immune sequencing data. Their antigens are not known. Study-level points and caveats: TRBV segments more frequent in patients than in controls numbered several and included TRBV5-6, TRBV5-1 and TRBV20-1.

cDNA libraries of TCR beta carried unique molecular identifiers. TCRdb analysed the PCR reads with MiXCR anew, one entry per CDR3 protein. The sample contains some 190,000 distinct CDR3 sequences, 29% of which appear only once. Sequenced input: blood. These receptors all stem from a girl younger than 18 with multiple sclerosis.

The V call is TRBV20-1, the J call TRBJ2-5, with 7 bases lining up with TRBD1. Matching the DNA end better, TRBJ2-7 makes the J call doubtful. CDR3 length: 15 amino acids. Germline lookup yields CDR1 DFQATT and CDR2 SNEGSKA (reference sequence). In nucleotides, the CDR3 is TGCAGTGCTCCCAGCCCGACAGGGTCCTCCTACGAGCAGTACTTC. It encodes CSAPSPTGSSYEQYF.

With regard to this clonotype: A single base separates this from a much larger clone, so it may be a read error. V usage is TRBV25-1 and J usage is TRBJ2-7; a possible D gene is TRBD2 (5 bases). The end of the DNA is better explained by TRBJ2-5, so the J call may be wrong. The germline CDR1 and CDR2 sequences are MGHDK and SYGVNS. The CDR3 is 14 residues long. The CDR3 loop reads CASTQTGKRETQYF. Here the CDR3 DNA reads TGTGCCAGCACCCAGACGGGGAAGCGGGAGACCCAGTACTTC.

In the case of this clonotype: This clone may be a read error of a much larger clone one base away. CDR3 DNA: TGCAGCTCCCGGGTCCATGACAGGGGCAACGAGCGGTACTTC. Protein product: CSSRVHDRGNERYF. V is TRBV20-1 and J is TRBJ2-7; 8 positions agree with TRBD1. The germline CDR1 and CDR2 sequences are DFQATT and SNEGSKA (reference sequence). The CDR3 runs 14 residues.

There are many counts of this clonotype. V gene TRBV4-2 combines with J gene TRBJ2-3; D gene ambiguous. Germline V gene sequence: CDR1 LGHNA, CDR2 YNFKEQ. V dropped 1 base and J dropped 5 bases, with 13 bases sitting between them. The CDR3 is made up of 15 amino acids. CDR3 sequence: CASSQVRSDRDTQYF. CDR3 nucleotides: TGTGCCAGCAGCCAAGTTCGGTCGGACCGAGATACGCAGTATTTT.

In this sample, this clonotype turned up many times. The chain combines TRBV13 with TRBJ1-1; TRBD1 agrees at 7 bases. Germline-derived CDR1 and CDR2 are PRHDT and FYEKMQ (reference sequence). The CDR3 totals 15 residues. J lost 1 base, V lost 1 base, and 3 bases had no gene match. CDR3 bases: TGTGCCAGCAGCTTAGAGGGGGCAGGGAACACTGAAGCTTTCTTT. Translated: CASSLEGAGNTEAFF.

The chain uses TRBV20-1 and TRBJ2-1, with 9 bases fitting TRBD2. The CDR3 is 13 residues long. The J segment lost 10 bases and the V segment lost 5 bases, leaving 9 bases of the junction unmatched. Germline CDR1 DFQATT, CDR2 SNEGSKA (reference sequence). DNA of the CDR3: TGCAGTGCTGAGCCGGCGGGAGGGGGCGAGCAGTTCTTC. This translates into CSAEPAGGGEQFF.

Comments on this clonotype: A much larger clone sits a single nucleotide away, making a read error possible. The genes are TRBV4-1 and TRBJ2-7; D call uncertain. The CDR3 spans 11 residues. Germline V CDR1 and CDR2: MGHRA, YSYEKL. Here the CDR3 reads CANSHFYEQYF. CDR3 DNA: TGCGCCAACAGCCATTTCTACGAGCAGTACTTC.

This clonotype was detected many times. This chain links TRBV5-1 with TRBJ2-7, with 7 bases that match TRBD1. V gave up 0 bases and J gave up 5 bases; unmatched junction bases: 5. This CDR3 spans 14 amino acids. CDR1 SGHRS and CDR2 YFSETQ come from the germline V gene. CDR3: CASSLVAGGDEQYF. CDR3 DNA sequence: TGCGCCAGCAGCTTGGTGGCAGGGGGAGACGAGCAGTACTTC.

This clonotype was recorded many times. The CDR3 sequence is CASSLALAGTYNEQFF. The CDR3 coding sequence is TGTGCCAGCAGCTTAGCGCTAGCGGGAACCTACAATGAGCAGTTCTTC. The V call is TRBV7-9, the J call TRBJ2-1; 9 bases agree with TRBD2. The CDR3 consists of 16 residues. Germline CDR1 and CDR2: SEHNR and FQNEAQ (reference sequence). V lost 0 bases and J lost 2; bases outside the gene matches: 2.

This clonotype has only a few counts. The chain combines TRBV4-1 with TRBJ1-5; 7 nucleotides agree with TRBD1. J gave up 6 bases and V 3 bases, and 2 bases lay outside the gene matches. In germline, CDR1 is MGHRA, CDR2 YSYEKL. The CDR3 runs to 13 residues. CDR3 nucleotide sequence: TGCGCCAGCAGCCACACAGGGGTTCAGCCCCAGCATTTT. It yields the protein CASSHTGVQPQHF.

The chain is built from TRBV5-6 and TRBJ2-2, with 10 nucleotides matching TRBD2. The CDR3 has 18 amino acids. V lost 0 bases, J lost 1 base, and 6 bases stayed unmatched. Germline V gives CDR1 SGHDT, CDR2 YYEEEE. The CDR3 region is CASSLVVRTSGNTGELFF. The CDR3 DNA reads as TGTGCCAGCAGCTTGGTGGTCCGGACTAGCGGGAACACCGGGGAGCTGTTTTTT. The whole variable domain, filled in from reference TRBV5-6 and TRBJ2-2, reads DAGVTQSPTHLIKTRGQQVTLRCSPKSGHDTVSWYQQALGQGPQFIFQYYEEEERQRGNFPDRFSGHQFPNYSSELNVNALLLGDSALYLCASSLVVRTSGNTGELFFGEGSRLTVL.

In DNA, the CDR3 is TGCAGCGTCGACAGGGCTATGAACACTGAAGCTTTCTTT. Translation gives CSVDRAMNTEAFF. The chain links TRBV29-1 to TRBJ1-1; TRBD1 matches 7 bases. The CDR3 runs 13 residues. V lost 6 bases and J lost 0; bases outside the gene matches: 4. CDR1 and CDR2 (germline): SQVTM, ANQGSEA.

In this sample, this clonotype turned up a few times. V is TRBV18 and J is TRBJ2-5, with TRBD2 identical over 12 bases. Trimming took 3 bases from V and 0 from J; bases not matched to a gene: 5. The CDR3 is 17 residues long. The germline V gene encodes CDR1 KGHSH and CDR2 LQKENI. CDR3 region: CASSPLLAGGNQETQYF. CDR3 nucleotide sequence: TGTGCCAGCTCACCCCTACTAGCGGGAGGCAACCAAGAGACCCAGTACTTC.

This clonotype has a count of ten or more. The chain joins TRBV9 to TRBJ2-5; TRBD2 might be the D (6 bases). The length of the CDR3 is 13 residues. Trimming stripped 5 bases from V and 1 base from J, with 9 bases between. CDR1 and CDR2 from the germline V gene are SGDLS and YYNGEE. The CDR3 nucleotides read TGTGCCAGCAGTGGAGGGAGCCAAGAGACCCAGTACTTC. Amino acid sequence: CASSGGSQETQYF.

This clonotype was counted ten times or more. This chain links TRBV28 with TRBJ2-7; TRBD2 aligns across 10 bases. The CDR3 length is 15 residues. V lost 5 bases, J lost 1 base, and 5 bases stayed unmatched. Per germline, CDR1 MDHEN and CDR2 SYDVKM. CDR3 loop: CASSQAGGPSYEQYF. CDR3 bases: TGTGCCAGCAGTCAAGCGGGAGGGCCTTCCTACGAGCAGTACTTC.

This rearrangement joins TRBV20-1 to TRBJ2-2; no reliable D call. Germline-derived CDR1 and CDR2 are DFQATT and SNEGSKA (reference sequence). The CDR3 is 14 residues long. The V end was cut by 2 bases, the J end by 0 bases, with 7 bases between. CDR3 protein: CSARTDPNTGELFF. The CDR3 bases are TGCAGTGCTAGAACGGATCCGAACACCGGGGAGCTGTTTTTT.

As concerns this clonotype: Since a much larger clone is just one base distant, this may be a read error. The chain is built from TRBV7-9 and TRBJ2-1; 8 bases are shared with TRBD2. CDR3 size: 15 residues. V dropped 6 bases and J dropped 6; count of bases not matched to a gene: 10. Germline loops: CDR1 SEHNR, CDR2 FQNEAQ (reference sequence). CDR3 in amino acids: CASRSRGGPCNEQFF. Written as DNA, the CDR3 is TGTGCCAGCAGATCACGGGGGGGCCCGTGCAATGAGCAGTTCTTC.

This clonotype was observed at least ten times. DNA of the CDR3: TGCAGTGCTAGAGATCGTGCCGGATTAGCGGGGGACAATGAGCAGTTCTTC. It translates to CSARDRAGLAGDNEQFF. The chain is built from TRBV20-1 and TRBJ2-1; TRBD2 matches 9 bases. This CDR3 is 17 amino acids long. Germline CDR1 reads DFQATT; CDR2 reads SNEGSKA (reference sequence). Germline trimming cut 0 bases from V and 5 bases from J; bases unmatched to any gene: 11.

The rearrangement links TRBV5-1 to TRBJ2-2; D gene uncertain. There are 16 residues in the CDR3. V lost 0 bases and J 6 bases, leaving 15 bases between the germline ends. The germline CDR1 and CDR2 sequences are SGHRS and YFSETQ. The CDR3 loop is CASSLGQASNAGELFF. CDR3 coding DNA: TGCGCCAGCAGCTTGGGTCAGGCGAGTAACGCCGGGGAGCTGTTTTTT.

The chain uses TRBV28 and TRBJ1-1, with D unresolved. The CDR3 has 14 residues. Germline-derived CDR1 and CDR2 are MDHEN and SYDVKM. V lost 3 bases, J lost 0 bases, and 8 bases lay in between. The chain's CDR3 is CASSFRPLNTEAFF. The CDR3 DNA is TGTGCCAGCAGTTTTAGACCTTTGAACACTGAAGCTTTCTTT.

This clonotype was seen repeatedly, ten times or more. This chain uses TRBV5-1 with TRBJ2-7, with 10 bases lining up with TRBD2. Germline V gene data show CDR1 as SGHRS and CDR2 as YFSETQ. The CDR3 is 15 amino acids. Germline trimming cut 4 bases from V and 3 bases from J; bases unmatched to any gene: 7. Written as DNA, the CDR3 is TGCGCCAGCAGCCTCGGACTAGCGGTTAACTACGAGCAGTACTTC. This translates into CASSLGLAVNYEQYF.

This clonotype was seen ten or more times. This chain links TRBV28 with TRBJ1-2; 9 bases match TRBD1. V gave up 3 bases and J gave up 2 bases; unmatched junction bases: 4. Germline assignment: CDR1 MDHEN and CDR2 SYDVKM. The CDR3 has 15 residues. CDR3 in amino acids: CASSFRTGDNYGYTF. DNA for the CDR3: TGTGCCAGCAGTTTCAGGACAGGGGACAACTATGGCTACACCTTC.

This clonotype has more than one count but fewer than ten. The chain is built from TRBV7-9 and TRBJ1-1; TRBD1 matches at 8 bases. The CDR3 has 14 residues. J lost 10 bases, V lost 1 base, and 8 bases had no gene match. Looked up from germline, CDR1 is SEHNR and CDR2 is FQNEAQ (reference sequence). The CDR3 here is CASSLEQGVNRAFF. In nucleotides, the CDR3 is TGTGCCAGCAGCTTAGAACAGGGGGTGAATAGAGCTTTCTTT.

The chain employs TRBV20-1 and TRBJ1-1; D unresolved. Between the trimmed V and J ends, which lost 8 bases and 1 base, there was a span of 17 bases. The CDR3 is 14 amino acids. Germline loops: CDR1 DFQATT, CDR2 SNEGSKA (reference sequence). The CDR3 here is CSQVSHRGNTEAFF. As DNA, the CDR3 is TGCAGTCAGGTCTCCCACCGGGGGAACACTGAAGCTTTCTTT.

Turning to this clonotype: A much more abundant neighbour one base away suggests this may be a read error. The chain employs TRBV3-1 and TRBJ1-2; no reliable D call. Germline CDR1 LGHDT, CDR2 YNNKEL (reference sequence). Between the trimmed V and J ends, which lost 4 bases and 8 bases, there was a span of 14 bases. CDR3 length: 13 amino acids. This CDR3 is CASSPEGGRGYTF. The CDR3 coding sequence is TGTGCCAGCAGCCCAGAGGGTGGTCGGGGCTACACCTTC.